The clone carrying this T cell receptor (beta chain) has a count of ten or more. Its antigen is not known. This sample was taken from a study of T cells after yellow fever vaccination. Study-level findings and limits: Only a small proportion of the clonotypes turned up in both the CD4 and the CD8 compartments, likely arising from convergent recombination. Peaking faster, on day 5 versus 15, the secondary response was nonetheless weaker. Clones from primary vaccination mostly reappeared after the booster (about 97% CD4, about 88% CD8). From the bulk population, abundant clonotypes could contaminate and appear within FACS-sorted repertoires.

MiXCR, run by TCRdb on the 5' RACE reads, gives a single entry per CDR3 protein. The sample includes some 320,000 distinct CDR3 sequences, 8.5% to 10% of them seen just once. Trimming removed 6 bases at V and 5 bases at J, with 10 bases between. The CDR3 runs 13 residues. This TCR derives from a man in his late teens or twenties who received the YFV17D yellow fever vaccine. The sample here was PBMCs, taken on the day of the first yellow fever vaccination. The chain couples TRBV12-3 or TRBV12-4 to TRBJ1-4; D unclear. The CDR3 DNA sequence: TGTGCCAGCAGACGCGGAACAAATGAAAAACTGTTTTTT. This sequence encodes CASRRGTNEKLFF.